The T cell receptor beta chain described here comes from a study of T cell responses to AZD1222 COVID-19 vaccine. Findings and caveats of the study: Donors were largely white British and mainly female; clonal diversity was possibly underestimated. Vaccination with two AZD1222 doses was followed by a rise in Spike-specific TCR breadth and depth.

The assay was immunoSEQ multiplex PCR, and TCRdb's table has in-frame clones only and misses some. This table holds 95,000 to 150,000 clones, around 88% found once. As concerns this clone: The antigen is undetermined.

The CDR3 has 14 amino acids. V was clipped by 1 base and J by 3 bases, with 9 bases between them. Germline loops: CDR1 LNHDA, CDR2 SQIVND (reference sequence). The sequencing here drew on peripheral blood, taken on day 0 of AZD1222 vaccination. The TCR originated in an adult in good health. This chain connects TRBV19 to TRBJ2-5; no reliable D call. The CDR3 reads CASSIGQAKETQYF. The CDR3 DNA reads as TGTGCCAGTAGTATAGGTCAGGCGAAAGAGACCCAGTACTTC.